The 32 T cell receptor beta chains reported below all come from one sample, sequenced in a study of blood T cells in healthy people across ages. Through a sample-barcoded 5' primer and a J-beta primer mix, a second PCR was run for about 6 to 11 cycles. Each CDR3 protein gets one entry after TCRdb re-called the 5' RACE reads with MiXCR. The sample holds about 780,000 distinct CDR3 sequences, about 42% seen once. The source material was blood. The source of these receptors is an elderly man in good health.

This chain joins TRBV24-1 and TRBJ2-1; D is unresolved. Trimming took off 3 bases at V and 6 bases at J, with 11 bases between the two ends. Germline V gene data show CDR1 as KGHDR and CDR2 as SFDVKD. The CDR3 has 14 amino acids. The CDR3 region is CATSDPPAGNEQFF. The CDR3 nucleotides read TGTGCCACCAGTGATCCGCCAGCTGGCAATGAGCAGTTCTTC.

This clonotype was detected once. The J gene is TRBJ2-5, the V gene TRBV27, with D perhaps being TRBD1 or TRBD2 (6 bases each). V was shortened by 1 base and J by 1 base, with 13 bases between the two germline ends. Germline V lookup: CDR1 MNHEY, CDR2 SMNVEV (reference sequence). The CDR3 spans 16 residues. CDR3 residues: CASSLLGRGPQETQYF. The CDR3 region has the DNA TGTGCCAGCAGTTTATTGGGACGGGGGCCCCAAGAGACCCAGTACTTC.

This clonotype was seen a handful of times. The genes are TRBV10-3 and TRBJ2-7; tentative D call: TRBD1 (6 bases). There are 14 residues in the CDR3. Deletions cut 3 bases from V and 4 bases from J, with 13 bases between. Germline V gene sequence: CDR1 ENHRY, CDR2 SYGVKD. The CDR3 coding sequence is TGTGCCATCAGTGATAGGACAGTTCGTTACGAGCAGTACTTC. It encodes CAISDRTVRYEQYF.

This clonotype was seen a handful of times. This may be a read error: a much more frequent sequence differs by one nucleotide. CDR3 loop: CASSLTSASSYEQYF. For the CDR3, the DNA is TGTGCCAGCAGCTTAACTAGCGCGAGCTCCTACGAGCAGTACTTC. The J gene is TRBJ2-7, the V gene TRBV7-2, with 7 bases identical to TRBD2. The trim removed 2 bases at V and 0 bases at J, leaving 4 bases unmatched. CDR3 length: 15 amino acids. Germline V CDR1 and CDR2: SGHTA, FQGNSA.

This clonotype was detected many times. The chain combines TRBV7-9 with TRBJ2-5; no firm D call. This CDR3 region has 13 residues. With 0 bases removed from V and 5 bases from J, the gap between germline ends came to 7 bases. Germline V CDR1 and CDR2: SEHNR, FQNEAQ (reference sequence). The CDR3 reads CASSLAGLETQYF. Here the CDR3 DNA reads TGTGCCAGCAGCTTAGCAGGGTTGGAGACCCAGTACTTC.

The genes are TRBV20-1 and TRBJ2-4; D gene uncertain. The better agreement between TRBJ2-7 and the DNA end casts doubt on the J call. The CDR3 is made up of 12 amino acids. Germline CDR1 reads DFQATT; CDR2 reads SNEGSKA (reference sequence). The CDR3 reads CSARENWNEQYF. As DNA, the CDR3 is TGCAGTGCTAGAGAGAACTGGAACGAGCAGTACTTC.

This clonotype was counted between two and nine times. CDR3 nucleotide sequence: TGTGCCAGCAGCTTAGATCCTTCTAGCGGGAGCGATACGCAGTATTTT. Protein: CASSLDPSSGSDTQYF. This sequence joins TRBV11-2 and TRBJ2-3, with 10 bases aligning to TRBD2. In germline, CDR1 is SGHAT, CDR2 FQNNGV. With 0 bases clipped from V and 6 bases from J, the junction kept 6 bases outside the gene matches. The CDR3 covers 16 residues.

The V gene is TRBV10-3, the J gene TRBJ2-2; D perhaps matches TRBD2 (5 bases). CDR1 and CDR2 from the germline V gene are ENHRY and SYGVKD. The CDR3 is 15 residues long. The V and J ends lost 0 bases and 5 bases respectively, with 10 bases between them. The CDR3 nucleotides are TGTGCCATCAGTGAGTCGGAGGAGAGTACCGGGGAGCTGTTTTTT. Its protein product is CAISESEESTGELFF.

CDR3: CAVGGGNEQYF. CDR3 sequence (DNA): TGTGCCGTGGGAGGGGGCAATGAGCAGTACTTC. The chain combines TRBV19 with TRBJ2-5, with D perhaps matching TRBD1 or TRBD2 (7 bases each). The V end lost 11 bases, the J end lost 11 bases, and 18 bases lay between the germline ends. Germline CDR1 reads LNHDA; CDR2 reads SQIVND (reference sequence). This CDR3 region has 11 residues.

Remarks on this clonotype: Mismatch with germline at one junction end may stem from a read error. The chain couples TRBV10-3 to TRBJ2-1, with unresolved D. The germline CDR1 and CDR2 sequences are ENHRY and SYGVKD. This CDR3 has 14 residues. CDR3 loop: CAISADTPYNERFF. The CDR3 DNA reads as TGTGCCATCAGTGCTGACACACCTTACAATGAGCGGTTCTTC.

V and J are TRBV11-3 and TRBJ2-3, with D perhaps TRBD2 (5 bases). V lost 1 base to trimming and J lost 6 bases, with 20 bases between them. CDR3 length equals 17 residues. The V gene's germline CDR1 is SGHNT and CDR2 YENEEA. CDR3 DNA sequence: TGTGCCAGCAGCTTAGGTGGTGGGCTGCCACCGGGGGATACGCAGTATTTT. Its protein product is CASSLGGGLPPGDTQYF. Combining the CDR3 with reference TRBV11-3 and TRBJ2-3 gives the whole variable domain EAGVVQSPRYKIIEKKQPVAFWCNPISGHNTLYWYLQNLGQGPELLIRYENEEAVDDSQLPKDRFSAERLKGVDSTLKIQPAELGDSAVYLCASSLGGGLPPGDTQYFGPGTRLTVL.

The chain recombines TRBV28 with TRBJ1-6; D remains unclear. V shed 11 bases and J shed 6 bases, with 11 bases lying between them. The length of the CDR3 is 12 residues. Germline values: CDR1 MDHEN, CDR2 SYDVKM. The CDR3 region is CAGGESNSPLHF. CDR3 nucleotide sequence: TGTGCCGGCGGAGAGAGTAATTCACCCCTCCACTTT.

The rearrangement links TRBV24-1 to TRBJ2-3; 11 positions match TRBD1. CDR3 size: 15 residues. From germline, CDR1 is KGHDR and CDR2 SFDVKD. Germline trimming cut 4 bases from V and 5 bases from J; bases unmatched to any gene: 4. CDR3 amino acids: CATSDRDRGIDTQYF. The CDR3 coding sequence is TGTGCCACCAGTGACCGGGACAGGGGGATAGATACGCAGTATTTT.

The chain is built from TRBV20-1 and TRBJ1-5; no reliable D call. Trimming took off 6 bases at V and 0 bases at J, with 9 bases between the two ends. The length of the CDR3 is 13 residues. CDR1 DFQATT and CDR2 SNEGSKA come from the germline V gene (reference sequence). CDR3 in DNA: TGCAGTGCCAGACGCGATAGCAATCAGCCCCAGCATTTT. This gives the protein CSARRDSNQPQHF.

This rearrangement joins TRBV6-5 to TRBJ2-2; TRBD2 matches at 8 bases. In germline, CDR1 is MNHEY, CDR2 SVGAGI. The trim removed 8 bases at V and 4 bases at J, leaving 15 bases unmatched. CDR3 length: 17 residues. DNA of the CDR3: TGTGCCAGCGTTCGGGACGCAGCGGGAGTGAGCACCGGGGAGCTGTTTTTT. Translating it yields CASVRDAAGVSTGELFF.

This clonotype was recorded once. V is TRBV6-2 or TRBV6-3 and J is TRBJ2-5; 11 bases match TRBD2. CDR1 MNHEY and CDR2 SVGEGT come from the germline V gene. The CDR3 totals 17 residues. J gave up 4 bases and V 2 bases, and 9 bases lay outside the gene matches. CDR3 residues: CASSYPTSGSFGETQYF. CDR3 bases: TGTGCCAGCAGTTACCCAACTAGCGGGAGTTTCGGAGAGACCCAGTACTTC.

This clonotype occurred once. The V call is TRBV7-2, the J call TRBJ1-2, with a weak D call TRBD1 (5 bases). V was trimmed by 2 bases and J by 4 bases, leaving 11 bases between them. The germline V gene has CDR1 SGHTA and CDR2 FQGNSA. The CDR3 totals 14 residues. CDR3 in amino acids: CASSLQGEIYGYTF. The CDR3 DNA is TGTGCCAGCAGCTTACAAGGGGAAATCTATGGCTACACCTTC.

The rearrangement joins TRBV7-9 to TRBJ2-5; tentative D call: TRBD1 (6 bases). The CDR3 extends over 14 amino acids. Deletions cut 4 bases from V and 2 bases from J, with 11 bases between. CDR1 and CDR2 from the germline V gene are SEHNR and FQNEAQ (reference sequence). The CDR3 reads CASSYRDIQETQYF. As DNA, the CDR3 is TGTGCCAGCAGCTACCGGGACATACAAGAGACCCAGTACTTC.

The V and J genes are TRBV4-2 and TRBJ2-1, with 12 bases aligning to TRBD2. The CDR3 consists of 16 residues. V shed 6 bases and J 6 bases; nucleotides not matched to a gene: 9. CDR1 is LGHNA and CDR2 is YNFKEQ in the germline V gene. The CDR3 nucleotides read TGTGCCAGCAGACTAGCGGGAGGCGTTGGGCCCAATGAGCAGTTCTTC. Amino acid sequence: CASRLAGGVGPNEQFF.

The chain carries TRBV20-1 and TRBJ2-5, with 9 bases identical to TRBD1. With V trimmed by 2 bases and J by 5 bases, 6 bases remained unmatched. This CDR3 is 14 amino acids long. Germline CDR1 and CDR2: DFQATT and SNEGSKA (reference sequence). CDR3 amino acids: CSARPLTGGETQYF. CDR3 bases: TGCAGTGCTAGACCCTTGACAGGGGGTGAGACCCAGTACTTC.

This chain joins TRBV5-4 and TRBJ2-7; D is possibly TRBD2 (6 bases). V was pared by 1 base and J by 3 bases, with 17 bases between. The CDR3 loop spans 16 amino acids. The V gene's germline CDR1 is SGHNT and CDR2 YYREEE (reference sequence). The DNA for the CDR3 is TGTGCCAGCAGCTTGTGGGAGGCAGGGCTGAACTACGAGCAGTACTTC. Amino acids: CASSLWEAGLNYEQYF.

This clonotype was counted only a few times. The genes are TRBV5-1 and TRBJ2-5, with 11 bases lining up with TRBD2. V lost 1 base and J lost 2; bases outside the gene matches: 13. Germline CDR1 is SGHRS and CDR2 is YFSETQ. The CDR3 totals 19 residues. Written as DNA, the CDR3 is TGCGCCAGCAGCTTGACACCAACTAGCGGGAGCGGGGGACAAGAGACCCAGTACTTC. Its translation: CASSLTPTSGSGGQETQYF.

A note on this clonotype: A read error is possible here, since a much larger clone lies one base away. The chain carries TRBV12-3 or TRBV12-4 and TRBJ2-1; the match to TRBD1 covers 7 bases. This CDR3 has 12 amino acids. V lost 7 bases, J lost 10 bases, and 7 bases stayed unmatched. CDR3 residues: CASTETGTEQFF. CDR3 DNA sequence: TGTGCCAGCACCGAGACAGGGACCGAGCAGTTCTTC.

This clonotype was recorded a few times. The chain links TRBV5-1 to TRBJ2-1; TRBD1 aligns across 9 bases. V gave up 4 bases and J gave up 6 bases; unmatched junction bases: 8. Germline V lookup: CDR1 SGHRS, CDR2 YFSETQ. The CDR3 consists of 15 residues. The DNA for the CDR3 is TGCGCCAGCAGCCCTGGGACAGGGCAGTTCAATGAGCAGTTCTTC. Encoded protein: CASSPGTGQFNEQFF.

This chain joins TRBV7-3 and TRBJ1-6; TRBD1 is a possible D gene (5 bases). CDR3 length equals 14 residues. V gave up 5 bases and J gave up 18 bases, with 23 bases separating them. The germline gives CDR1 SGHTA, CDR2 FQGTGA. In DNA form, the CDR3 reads TGTGCCAGCAGCCCCCCGACAGCCAATTCACTCCCCCACTTT. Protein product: CASSPPTANSLPHF.

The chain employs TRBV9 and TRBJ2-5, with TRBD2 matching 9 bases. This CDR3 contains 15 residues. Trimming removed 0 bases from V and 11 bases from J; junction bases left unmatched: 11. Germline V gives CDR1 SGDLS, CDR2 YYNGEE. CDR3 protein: CASSVAAGGPNEQYF. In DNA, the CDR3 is TGTGCCAGCAGCGTAGCGGCGGGAGGGCCGAATGAGCAGTACTTC.

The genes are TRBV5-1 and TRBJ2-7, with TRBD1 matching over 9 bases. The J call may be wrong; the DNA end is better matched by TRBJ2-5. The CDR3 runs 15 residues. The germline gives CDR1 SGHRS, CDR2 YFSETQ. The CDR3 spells CASSFPSGQGETQYF. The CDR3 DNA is TGCGCCAGCAGCTTCCCATCGGGACAGGGTGAGACCCAGTACTTC.

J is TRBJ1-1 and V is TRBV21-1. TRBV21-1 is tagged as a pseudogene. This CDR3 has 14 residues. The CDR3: CASSKGSGNTEAFF. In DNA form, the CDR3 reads TGTGCCAGCAGCAAAGGATCAGGGAACACTGAAGCTTTCTTT.

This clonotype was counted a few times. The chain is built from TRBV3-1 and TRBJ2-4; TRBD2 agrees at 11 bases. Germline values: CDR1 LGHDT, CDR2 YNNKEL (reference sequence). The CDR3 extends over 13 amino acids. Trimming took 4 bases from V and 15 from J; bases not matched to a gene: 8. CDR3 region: CASSRTSGGYRYF. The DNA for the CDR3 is TGTGCCAGCAGCCGCACTAGCGGGGGCTACAGGTACTTC. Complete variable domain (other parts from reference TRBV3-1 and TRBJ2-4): DTAVSQTPKYLVTQMGNDKSIKCEQNLGHDTMYWYKQDSKKFLKIMFSYNNKELIINETVPNRFSPKSPDKAHLNLHINSLELGDSAVYFCASSRTSGGYRYFGAGTRLSVL.

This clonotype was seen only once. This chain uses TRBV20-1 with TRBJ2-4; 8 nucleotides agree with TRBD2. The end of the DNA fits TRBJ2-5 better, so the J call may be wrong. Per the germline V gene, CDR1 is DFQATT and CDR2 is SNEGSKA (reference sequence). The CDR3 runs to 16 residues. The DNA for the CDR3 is TGCAGTGCTAGCCCCCCCTTAGCGGGGTTGGCGGAGACCCAGTACTTC. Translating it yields CSASPPLAGLAETQYF.

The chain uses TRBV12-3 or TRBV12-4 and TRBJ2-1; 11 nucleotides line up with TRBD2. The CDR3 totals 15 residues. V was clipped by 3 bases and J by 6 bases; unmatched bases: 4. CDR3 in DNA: TGTGCCAGCAGTTTCTATAGCGGGGGGGGCAATGAGCAGTTCTTC. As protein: CASSFYSGGGNEQFF.

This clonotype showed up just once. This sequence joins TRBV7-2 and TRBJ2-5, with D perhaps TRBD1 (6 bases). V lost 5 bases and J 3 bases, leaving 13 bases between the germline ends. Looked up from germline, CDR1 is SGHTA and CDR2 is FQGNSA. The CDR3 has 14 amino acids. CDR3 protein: CASSKQGSKETQYF. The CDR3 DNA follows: TGTGCCAGCAGCAAACAGGGAAGCAAAGAGACCCAGTACTTC.